Listed below are T cell receptor beta chains from one sample, sequenced in a study of tissue T cells after allogeneic stem cell transplantation. The repertoire was sequenced with immunoSEQ multiplex PCR; TCRdb's copy has only in-frame clones and lacks some. The sample consists of tens of thousands of clones, approximately 92% of them appearing once. Sequences were derived from blood, sampled before transplantation. The receptors shown here come from a woman aged 35 to 75 who later had graft-versus-host disease after an allogeneic stem cell transplant. Both conserved end residues are part of each CDR3. The D gene is left open where the match is weak. The size of a clone is reported for some rows only, either as once, few or many, or as a class for expanded clones.

V gene,J gene,D gene,clone size,CDR3 protein,CDR3 DNA
TRBV5-4,TRBJ2-7,TRBD2,NA,CASSSTSGTYEQYF,TGTGCCAGCAGCTCTACTAGCGGGACCTACGAGCAGTACTTC
TRBV6-5,TRBJ2-3,NA,NA,CASSPLQGGTQYF,TGTGCCAGCTCCCCCCTGCAGGGAGGAACGCAGTATTTT
TRBV20-1,TRBJ2-7,TRBD2,NA,CSLGLDGEQYF,TGCAGTTTGGGACTAGACGGCGAGCAGTACTTC
TRBV28,TRBJ1-6,NA,NA,CASSLGDGSSYNSPLHF,TGTGCCAGCAGCCTGGGGGACGGGAGCTCCTATAATTCACCCCTCCACTTT
TRBV5-1,TRBJ1-4,NA,NA,CASSLLGNEKLFF,TGCGCCAGCAGCTTGTTGGGAAATGAAAAACTGTTTTTT
TRBV25-1,TRBJ2-3,NA,once,CASTTPGYTDTQYF,TGTGCCAGCACCACTCCTGGGTACACAGATACGCAGTATTTT
TRBV18,TRBJ2-3,TRBD2,NA,CASSPPRLAGTDTQYF,TGTGCCAGCTCACCACCTCGCCTAGCGGGCACAGATACGCAGTATTTT
TRBV28,TRBJ2-7,NA,NA,CASSLKGSGEQYF,TGTGCCAGCAGTTTAAAGGGAAGCGGCGAGCAGTACTTC
TRBV5-1,TRBJ1-1,NA,NA,CASSLVVAPNTEAFF,TGCGCCAGCAGCTTGGTTGTGGCACCGAACACTGAAGCTTTCTTT
TRBV4-2,TRBJ1-5,NA,NA,CASSLETGRLSNQPQHF,TGTGCCAGCAGCCTGGAGACAGGCAGGTTGAGCAATCAGCCCCAGCATTTT
TRBV6-1,TRBJ1-2,NA,NA,CASSEARLRTLHGYTF,TGTGCCAGCAGTGAAGCGCGGTTGAGGACACTCCATGGCTACACCTTC
TRBV30,TRBJ2-7,NA,NA,CAWNPGTLYEQYF,TGTGCCTGGAATCCCGGGACCCTATACGAGCAGTACTTC
TRBV3-1/TRBV3-2,TRBJ1-5,NA,NA,CASSQANSNQPQHF,TGTGCCAGCAGCCAAGCCAACAGCAATCAGCCCCAGCATTTT
TRBV5-1,TRBJ2-5,TRBD2,few,CASSLVASGTQETQYF,TGCGCCAGCAGCTTGGTGGCTAGCGGGACGCAAGAGACCCAGTACTTC
TRBV7-7,TRBJ2-2,TRBD2,NA,CASSLGVPGGTGELFF,TGTGCTAGCAGCTTAGGTGTCCCGGGGGGCACCGGGGAGCTGTTTTTT
TRBV7-2,TRBJ2-3,NA,few,CASSLTARGSTDTQYF,TGTGCCAGCAGCTTAACTGCCAGAGGCAGCACAGATACGCAGTATTTT
TRBV11-2,TRBJ2-1,TRBD2,NA,CASSLDRAGAPRNEQFF,TGTGCCAGCAGCTTAGATCGAGCGGGAGCGCCTCGAAATGAGCAGTTCTTC
TRBV7-8,TRBJ2-2,NA,NA,CASSAAGGSLSGELFF,TGTGCCAGCAGCGCCGCAGGGGGGAGTTTGTCCGGGGAGCTGTTTTTT
TRBV13,TRBJ2-2,TRBD2,NA,CASSPTGTSVNTGELFF,TGTGCCAGCAGCCCTACCGGGACTAGCGTTAACACCGGGGAGCTGTTTTTT
TRBV11-3,TRBJ2-3,NA,few,CASSLDFSRPDGLSSTDTQYF,TGTGCCAGCAGCTTAGACTTTAGTAGGCCTGACGGACTCTCTAGCACAGATACGCAGTATTTT
TRBV7-9,TRBJ2-1,NA,few,CASSLFLSGVEQFF,TGTGCCAGCAGCTTATTTTTGTCGGGAGTAGAGCAGTTCTTC
TRBV19,TRBJ1-5,TRBD1,NA,CASSTRTGRNQPQHF,TGTGCCAGTAGTACTCGGACAGGTCGCAATCAGCCCCAGCATTTT
TRBV6-6,TRBJ2-4,NA,NA,CASRLSDSIQYF,TGTGCCAGCCGGCTATCGGACTCCATTCAGTACTTC
TRBV28,TRBJ2-7,NA,NA,CASRPGVSYEQYF,TGTGCCAGCCGTCCAGGTGTTTCCTACGAGCAGTACTTC
TRBV7-9,TRBJ2-7,NA,NA,CASSLVGRGTFSYEQYF,TGTGCCAGCAGCTTAGTAGGGAGGGGGACCTTCTCCTACGAGCAGTACTTC
TRBV7-9,TRBJ2-3,NA,NA,CASSLANTDTQYF,TGTGCCAGCAGCTTAGCGAACACAGATACGCAGTATTTT
TRBV9,TRBJ2-2,NA,NA,CASSVDGELFF,TGTGCCAGCAGCGTTGACGGGGAGCTGTTTTTT
TRBV28,TRBJ1-2,NA,NA,CASRPPAPGYYGYTF,TGTGCCAGCAGACCTCCCGCGCCCGGCTACTATGGCTACACCTTC
TRBV23-1,TRBJ1-2,NA,NA,CASSQRPEETHYGYTF,TGCGCCAGCAGTCAACGGCCGGAAGAGACCCACTATGGCTACACCTTC
TRBV28,TRBJ2-7,TRBD2,NA,CASSFSAGGSYEQYF,TGTGCCAGCAGTTTCTCAGCGGGAGGATCCTACGAGCAGTACTTC
TRBV21-1,TRBJ2-5,NA,NA,CASSAKGGWETQYF,TGTGCCAGCAGCGCCAAGGGGGGTTGGGAGACCCAGTACTTC
TRBV27,TRBJ2-1,NA,NA,CASTPGVRGPYNEQFF,TGTGCCAGCACCCCTGGGGTTCGCGGGCCCTACAATGAGCAGTTCTTC
TRBV19,TRBJ1-2,NA,NA,CASSIAASNYGYTF,TGTGCCAGTAGTATAGCAGCGTCTAACTATGGCTACACCTTC
TRBV3-1/TRBV3-2,TRBJ1-1,NA,once,CASSQVAGTEAFF,TGTGCCAGCAGCCAAGTAGCAGGTACTGAAGCTTTCTTT
TRBV7-2,TRBJ1-4,NA,NA,CASSLDTIREKLFF,TGTGCCAGCAGCTTAGACACGATTCGTGAAAAACTGTTTTTT
TRBV11-2,TRBJ2-1,TRBD2,NA,CASSPRVSGAYNEQFF,TGTGCCAGCAGCCCCCGGGTTAGCGGGGCCTACAATGAGCAGTTCTTC
TRBV9,TRBJ2-2,NA,NA,CASSVAVSLGAGELFF,TGTGCCAGCAGCGTAGCAGTCTCCCTAGGGGCCGGGGAGCTGTTTTTT
TRBV28,TRBJ2-7,NA,NA,CASSISPGVYEQYF,TGTGCCAGCAGCATATCTCCGGGAGTCTACGAGCAGTACTTC
TRBV6-1,TRBJ1-2,TRBD1,NA,CASSELPGTVYGYTF,TGTGCCAGCAGTGAATTGCCCGGGACAGTCTATGGCTACACCTTC
TRBV10-3,TRBJ2-1,NA,NA,CAISSRGWSYNEQFF,TGTGCCATCAGCTCTCGTGGCTGGTCCTACAATGAGCAGTTCTTC
TRBV3-1/TRBV3-2,TRBJ2-2,TRBD2,NA,CASSLGSGRAAGELFF,TGTGCCAGCAGCCTGGGGAGCGGGAGGGCCGCCGGGGAGCTGTTTTTT
TRBV4-3,TRBJ1-1,NA,NA,CASSQDLAGAAFEAFF,TGCGCCAGCAGCCAAGATCTAGCAGGGGCCGCCTTTGAAGCTTTCTTT
TRBV5-1,TRBJ2-3,TRBD1,NA,CASSFGQGTDTQYF,TGCGCCAGCAGCTTTGGACAGGGAACAGATACGCAGTATTTT
TRBV6-2/TRBV6-3,TRBJ2-7,NA,NA,CASSSNVNYEQYF,TGTGCCAGCAGTTCTAATGTAAACTACGAGCAGTACTTC
TRBV12-5,TRBJ1-2,NA,NA,CASGRGQGQTVYGYTF,TGTGCTAGTGGCCGCGGACAAGGACAGACCGTTTATGGCTACACCTTC
TRBV1,TRBJ2-1,NA,NA,CTSSHPGPSEWRDLHNEQFF,TGCACCAGCAGCCACCCGGGCCCATCAGAATGGAGGGATCTTCACAATGAGCAGTTCTTC
TRBV7-9,TRBJ1-3,NA,once,CASSLVGDIGNTIYF,TGTGCCAGCAGCTTAGTAGGGGACATAGGAAACACCATATATTTT
TRBV27,TRBJ2-7,NA,NA,CASSFRYPQGSHGEQYF,TGTGCCAGCAGTTTCCGGTACCCACAGGGTAGCCACGGCGAGCAGTACTTC
TRBV27,TRBJ1-1,NA,NA,CASRTGEAFF,TGTGCCAGCAGGACAGGTGAAGCTTTCTTT